This T cell receptor (beta chain) was sequenced for a study of regulatory T cells (dated by TCRdb to about 2018). About the full investigation: The study compared T-cell receptor beta repertoires of sorted regulatory, conventional CD4+ and CD8+ T cells in CD3G-deficient patients with those in healthy controls.

The multiplex PCR relied on 52 forward TRBV primers and 13 reverse TRBJ primers, and amplification bias was corrected through assay-based and computational methods. Rearranged TRB loci were amplified from genomic DNA by multiplex PCR within the immunoSEQ assay. TRB amplicons were sequenced using an Illumina HiSeq platform. The authors' analysis ran thus. Custom algorithms error-filtered the raw sequences and aligned them to reference gene sequences, after which the immunoSEQ online tools were used for analysis. Frequencies of productive and nonproductive TRB rearrangements were assessed among unique sequences as well as among total sequences. Hydrophobicity and amino acid composition of residues 6 and 7 within the TRB CDR3 were used to estimate the potential for self-reactivity. Prism software was used to run t tests, Mann-Whitney tests or two-way ANOVA for comparisons between groups. TCRdb's version of the immuneACCESS table is confined to in-frame rearrangements and falls short of the full clone set. An unresolved V gene accounts for under half of the shortfall where checked; the remainder is of unknown origin. For V, J and clone size, that table is used; D and trimming come from the DNA. This sample gives 20,000 to 25,000 clones in total; 70% to 90% of them show up just once. The ten largest account for 1.3% of the sample.

In the case of this clone: Its antigen is unknown. Base-call qualities are not available, and no considerably larger clone is one nucleotide away.

The germline V gene encodes CDR1 LNHDA and CDR2 SQIVND (reference sequence). Deletion took 6 bases off V and 5 bases off J, with a span of 7 bases between the germline ends. Reading from cysteine to phenylalanine, the CDR3 counts 11 amino acids. Only the CDR3 portion is preserved as DNA: 33 bases, with reading frame beginning at the first base. All CD3G-deficient patients had evidence of autoimmunity, which was more severe in two of the patients. Patients ranged from 2 to 39 years of age at testing and had reduced naive and increased memory CD4+ and CD8+ T-cell proportions. CD4+ cells were FACS-sorted into CD25-high CD127-low regulatory T cells and CD25-low CD127-high conventional CD4+ T cells. The patient group comprised roughly six individuals with CD3G deficiency. Patient samples and clinical data came from an international physician network spanning the United States, Europe and Asia. Ficoll density separation was used to isolate peripheral blood mononuclear cells.

What the research found in general, with its limitations: Conventional CD4+ T cells from CD3G-deficient patients were enriched for hydrophobic residues at CDR3 positions 6 and 7, suggesting more self-reactive specificities. Restricted unique TRB V-J pairs and skewed V and J gene usage were observed in patient repertoires, most markedly in regulatory T cells.

The sample taken for sequencing was conventional CD4+ T cells sorted from blood. The V and J segments used are TRBV19 and TRBJ1-1; the D gene is not confidently resolved. The sequence came from a child under 18 with CD3G deficiency. The CDR3 reads CASSRWTEAFF. The DNA sequence is given as TGTGCCAGTAGCAGGTGGACTGAAGCTTTCTTT.